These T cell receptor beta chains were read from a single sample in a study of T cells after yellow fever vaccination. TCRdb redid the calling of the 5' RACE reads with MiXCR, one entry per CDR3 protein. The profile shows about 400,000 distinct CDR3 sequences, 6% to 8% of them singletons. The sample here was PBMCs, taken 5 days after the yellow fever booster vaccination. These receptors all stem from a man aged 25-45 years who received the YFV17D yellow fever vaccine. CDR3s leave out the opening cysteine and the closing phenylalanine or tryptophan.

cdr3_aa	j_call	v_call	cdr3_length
ASSFIPDRAKNIQY	TRBJ2-4	TRBV7-2	14
ASSRLASTDTQY	TRBJ2-3	TRBV5-1	12
ASSSAGTYRLY	TRBJ2-4	TRBV27	11
ASSLSTNNYGYT	TRBJ1-2	TRBV27	12
ASSPLIGTGEKLF	TRBJ1-4	TRBV7-8	13
ASSPQGGWDYT	TRBJ1-2	TRBV6-2/TRBV6-3	11
ASSLFREKNEQY	TRBJ2-7	TRBV5-1	12
ASSETGTGDEQF	TRBJ2-1	TRBV5-1	12
ASSSPDTLEEF	TRBJ2-1	TRBV7-8	11
ASSLIETSEQY	TRBJ2-7	TRBV5-1	11
ASSPRLRSNTGELF	TRBJ2-2	TRBV18	14
SARDDTGGYT	TRBJ1-2	TRBV20-1	10
SALPSGIQYNEQF	TRBJ2-1	TRBV20-1	13
ASSQSGVQPEQF	TRBJ2-1	TRBV4-2	12
ASMAGQGRFEQF	TRBJ2-1	TRBV2	12
ASSLSGQGMEKLF	TRBJ1-4	TRBV12-3/TRBV12-4	13
SARDLSGQGNPGELF	TRBJ2-2	TRBV20-1	15
ASSRDRDGYT	TRBJ1-2	TRBV6-6	10
ASSFFGNQETQY	TRBJ2-5	TRBV7-2	12
SSSQDIPGSTDTQY	TRBJ2-3	TRBV4-3	14
TSSAPGLANGELF	TRBJ2-2	TRBV12-3/TRBV12-4	13
SARDPSGRGNEQF	TRBJ2-1	TRBV20-1	13
ASSSSPYEQY	TRBJ2-7	TRBV12-3/TRBV12-4	10
ASSRTGTSGLDTQY	TRBJ2-3	TRBV5-1	14
ASSRLQTSGTNEQF	TRBJ2-1	TRBV12-3/TRBV12-4	14
ASSGGAETQY	TRBJ2-5	TRBV13	10
ASSRDSSTYEQY	TRBJ2-7	TRBV7-2	12
ASSSLLTGELF	TRBJ2-2	TRBV7-2	11
ATSRGGTSGRGNEQF	TRBJ2-1	TRBV15	15
ASSLDRGPDTQY	TRBJ2-3	TRBV18	12
ASGAATGELF	TRBJ2-2	TRBV6-5	10
SAWTGAVTQY	TRBJ2-5	TRBV20-1	10
ASSDAVGGPHNEQY	TRBJ2-7	TRBV10-2	14
ASSPAPSGSQETQY	TRBJ2-5	TRBV18	14
ASSLGGENTEAF	TRBJ1-1	TRBV27	12